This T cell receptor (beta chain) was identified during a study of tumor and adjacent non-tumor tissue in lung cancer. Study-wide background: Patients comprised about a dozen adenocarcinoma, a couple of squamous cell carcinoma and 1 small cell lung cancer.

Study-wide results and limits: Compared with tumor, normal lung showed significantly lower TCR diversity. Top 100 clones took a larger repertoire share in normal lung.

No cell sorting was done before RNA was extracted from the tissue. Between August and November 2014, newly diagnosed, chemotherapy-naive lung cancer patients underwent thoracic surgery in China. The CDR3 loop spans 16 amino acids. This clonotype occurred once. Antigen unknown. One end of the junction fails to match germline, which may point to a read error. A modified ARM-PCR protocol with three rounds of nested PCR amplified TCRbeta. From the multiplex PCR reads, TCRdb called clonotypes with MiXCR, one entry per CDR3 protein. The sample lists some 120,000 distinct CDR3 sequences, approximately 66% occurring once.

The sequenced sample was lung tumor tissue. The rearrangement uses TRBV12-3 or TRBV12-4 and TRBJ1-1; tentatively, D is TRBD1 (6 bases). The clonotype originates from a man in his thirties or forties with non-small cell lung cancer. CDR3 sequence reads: CTSRPGTLILNTETFF. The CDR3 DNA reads TGTACCAGCAGGCCCGGGACACTAATATTGAACACTGAAACTTTCTTT.